Listed below are T cell receptor beta chains from one sample, sequenced in a study of shared clonotypes between healthy human individuals. Method: immunoSEQ multiplex PCR; TCRdb's copy keeps in-frame clones and lacks some. The profile shows about 380,000 clones, approximately 96% of them singletons. The sample consisted of memory CD8+ T cells sorted from blood. The receptors stem from a man aged 25 to 40 in good health. CDR3s leave out the opening cysteine and the closing phenylalanine or tryptophan.

TRBV6-5	TRBJ1-1	ATRKAGEAF
TRBV28	TRBJ2-7	ASSEEGGPYEQY
TRBV27	TRBJ2-7	ASSLSSTHTRQY
TRBV4-1	TRBJ2-1	ASSLGTSGSYNEQF
TRBV7-3	TRBJ2-2	ASSVRGTSQTGELF
TRBV28	TRBJ1-3	ASSLWVGTSFGNTIY
TRBV29-1	TRBJ1-4	SVGEGGPVF
TRBV30	TRBJ2-7	AWSGVSYEQY
TRBV5-4	TRBJ1-3	ASSLAAGTGNTIY
TRBV5-1	TRBJ2-3	ASSLGGGRSTDTQY
TRBV9	TRBJ1-2	ASSGWEGDYGYT
TRBV6-6	TRBJ2-7	ASSYMDRGREQY
TRBV5-4	TRBJ1-2	ASRLGGANYGYT
TRBV21-1	TRBJ2-4	ASSKGGQTLAKNIQY
TRBV7-8	TRBJ2-1	ASSPGTSGRVYEQF
TRBV2	TRBJ2-1	ASSVLNDQF
TRBV7-9	TRBJ2-1	ASSVESGEGSYYNEQF
TRBV5-1	TRBJ2-3	ASSKGLAGVADTQY
TRBV11-2	TRBJ2-7	ASSSLAAHSYEQY
TRBV2	TRBJ2-5	ASKNDRSSQETQY
TRBV9	TRBJ2-7	ASSPLRGDRGYEQY
TRBV10-3	TRBJ2-1	AIRSSPTSSYNEQF
TRBV28	TRBJ2-7	ASSLSLAGQGTSGRGYEQY
TRBV28	TRBJ1-3	ASSLESKGNTIY
TRBV4-1	TRBJ2-7	ASSQRTSGRASNYEQY
TRBV6-1	TRBJ2-7	ASSGVYEQY
TRBV7-7	TRBJ2-2	ASSSQNSATGELF